The sequence of this T cell receptor beta chain was determined in a study of T cells in localized non-small cell lung cancer. Study-level results: Increased T cell density in blood showed an association with longer overall survival. Exceeding tumor, uninvolved adjacent lung had the highest T cell clonality. Sequencing involved a lone tumor region, leaving heterogeneity possible.

This CDR3 has 14 residues. Germline V lookup: CDR1 SGHNT, CDR2 YYREEE (reference sequence). Trimming removed 1 base from V and 2 bases from J, with 9 bases in between. On this clone: As yet, its antigen is unknown.

The assay was immunoSEQ multiplex PCR, and TCRdb's table has in-frame clones only and misses some. The table lists 23,000 or so clones, around 90% of them singletons. This TCR was recovered from a man between 35 and 75 years old with stage III squamous cell lung carcinoma. The rearrangement uses TRBV5-4 and TRBJ1-2; D might be TRBD1 (6 bases). The sample consisted of peripheral blood, taken before any cancer treatment. The CDR3 loop reads CASSLLGGNYGYTF. CDR3 bases: TGTGCCAGCAGCTTGTTAGGGGGGAACTATGGCTACACCTTC.